This T cell receptor (beta chain) is from a study of Graves' ophthalmopathy and Graves' hyperthyroidism. The study, taken as a whole, reports: Blood repertoires reportedly contained most expanded thyroid clonotypes above 0.001 frequency.

Amplification of TCR beta CDR3 regions used RNA transcripts. HTBI primers primed a first-round RT-PCR, and a second-round multiplex PCR followed. TCRdb independently ran MiXCR on the multiplex PCR reads; one entry per CDR3 protein. The table has hundreds of thousands of distinct CDR3 sequences, less than 20% seen once; the top ten hold approximately 7%. Many counts were recorded for this clonotype. The antigen remains undetermined. The CDR3 loop spans 15 amino acids. The V gene lost 1 base and the J gene lost 2 bases, with 9 bases spanning the gap. CDR1 SGHTA and CDR2 FQGNSA come from the germline V gene.

Source material: peripheral blood. The genes are TRBV7-2 and TRBJ1-5; D might be TRBD1 (5 bases). The source is a woman aged 18-29 years with stable Graves' hyperthyroidism. The CDR3 DNA is TGTGCCAGCAGCTTAGGAGACAGCTGCAATCAGCCCCAGCATTTT. Its protein is CASSLGDSCNQPQHF.